The sequence of this T cell receptor (beta chain) was determined in a study of control samples from healthy donors and cancer patients. The V gene end was trimmed by 5 bases and the J gene end by 3 bases; junction bases not matched to a gene: 8. The germline CDR1 and CDR2 sequences are LNHDA and SQIVND (reference sequence). This CDR3 is built from 15 residues. This table comes from immunoSEQ multiplex PCR, and its TCRdb copy is limited to in-frame clones, with some not included. Seen here are 90,000 to 100,000 clones, approximately 80% observed once, and the top ten hold 10% to 13%. The chain carries TRBV19 and TRBJ1-2; 8 bases line up with TRBD1. This sequence originates from a woman aged 25 to 45 in good health. The material sequenced was blood. As DNA, the CDR3 is TGTGCCAGTAGTTCACATCAGGGGGCGGACTATGGCTACACCTTC. Its translation is CASSSHQGADYGYTF.